These 10 T cell receptor beta chains originate from one sample sequenced in a study of quantifying T cell responses using KT2 cells. Study-wide background: cDNA was made from DNase-treated RNA using alpha and beta constant primers.

The cDNA 3' end received a ligated oligonucleotide with a UMI. First-round PCR used around 4 cycles and beta primers RC1.1 and RC1.2 covering TRBC1 and TRBC2. TCRdb reprocessed the UMI-ligation and nested PCR reads with MiXCR, giving one entry per CDR3 protein. This table has around 30,000 distinct CDR3 sequences, over 9% appearing once. The sample comprised PBMCs spiked with cells of the T cell clone KT2. The receptors stem from a human donor.

The chain uses TRBV11-3 and TRBJ2-7; TRBD2 agrees at 11 bases. The germline V gene encodes CDR1 SGHNT and CDR2 YENEEA. V shed 5 bases, J shed 4 bases, and the junction held 7 bases outside the gene matches. The CDR3 length is 15 residues. The CDR3 DNA follows: TGTGCCAGCAGCCGGATAGCGGGGGGGCTGTACGAGCAGTACTTC. This translates into CASSRIAGGLYEQYF.

The chain couples TRBV19 to TRBJ2-1, with 9 nucleotides matching TRBD2. This CDR3 is built from 16 residues. J was trimmed by 6 bases and V by 0 bases; bases with no gene match: 6. Germline lookup yields CDR1 LNHDA and CDR2 SQIVND (reference sequence). The CDR3 nucleotides are TGTGCCAGTAGTATAGATCGGCTAGCGGGGATCAATGAGCAGTTCTTC. The encoded protein is CASSIDRLAGINEQFF.

The chain combines TRBV5-4 with TRBJ1-1; a weak D match, TRBD1 (5 bases). V was pared by 1 base and J by 4 bases, with 11 bases between. From germline, CDR1 is SGHNT and CDR2 YYREEE (reference sequence). The CDR3 spans 14 residues. The CDR3 DNA reads as TGTGCCAGCAGCTTGAGGGGTTACGGCACTGAAGCTTTCTTT. It is translated as CASSLRGYGTEAFF.

The CDR3 DNA is TGTGCTAGTGGTTTGAAAGTGGGGACTGAAGCTTTCTTT. This translates into CASGLKVGTEAFF. The chain joins TRBV12-5 to TRBJ1-1; D is unresolved. This CDR3 has 13 residues. Germline V gives CDR1 LGHNT, CDR2 FRNRAP. The V and J ends lost 2 bases and 5 bases respectively, with 9 bases between them.

Ten or more counts support this clonotype. V is TRBV2 and J is TRBJ1-5; 10 nucleotides agree with TRBD1. Germline CDR1 SNHLY, CDR2 FYNNEI. V lost 5 bases to trimming and J lost 3 bases; unmatched junction nucleotides: 10. The CDR3 is 17 amino acids. The CDR3 here is CASSTRQGAIPNQPQHF. The DNA of the CDR3 is TGTGCCAGCAGTACAAGACAGGGGGCGATTCCCAATCAGCCCCAGCATTTT.

This clonotype occurred many times. The chain couples TRBV29-1 to TRBJ2-7; D possibly uses TRBD1 or TRBD2 (5 bases each). The CDR3 has 11 amino acids. With 7 bases removed from V and 4 bases from J, the gap between germline ends came to 11 bases. The germline V gene has CDR1 SQVTM and CDR2 ANQGSEA. DNA for the CDR3: TGCAGCGCCGGGGACCGTTACGAGCAGTACTTC. Amino acids: CSAGDRYEQYF.

The chain has TRBV4-1 and TRBJ1-2, with D hard to call. Looked up from germline, CDR1 is MGHRA and CDR2 is YSYEKL. V lost 1 base and J 4 bases, leaving 10 bases between the germline ends. This CDR3 contains 14 residues. The CDR3 DNA is TGCGCCAGCAGCCAAGGACGAGTCTCCTATGGCTACACCTTC. Its protein product is CASSQGRVSYGYTF.

This clonotype appeared a few times. The chain is built from TRBV20-1 and TRBJ2-2, with 8 bases fitting TRBD1. The V and J ends lost 5 bases and 5 bases, in that order; junction bases with no gene match: 10. The CDR3 length is 15 residues. Germline CDR1 DFQATT, CDR2 SNEGSKA (reference sequence). CDR3 loop: CSAPTEQGATGELFF. The CDR3 nucleotides read TGCAGTGCTCCTACGGAGCAGGGGGCGACCGGGGAGCTGTTTTTT.

This clonotype was counted a few times. The junction does not match germline at one end; this may be a read error. CDR3 nucleotides: TGTGCCAGCAGCCAAGACTGGGTTCCATGGCCGTCGCACTTC. Protein: CASSQDWVPWPSHF. J is TRBJ2-4 and V is TRBV14; D unclear. Germline V CDR1 and CDR2: SGHDN, FVKESK. This CDR3 spans 14 amino acids.

The sample holds a few counts of this clonotype. The V and J genes are TRBV6-5 and TRBJ1-1; tentatively, D is TRBD1 (5 bases). Trimming took off 5 bases at V and 5 bases at J, with 21 bases between the two ends. The length of the CDR3 is 16 residues. The germline V gene has CDR1 MNHEY and CDR2 SVGAGI. The CDR3 DNA follows: TGTGCCAGCAGTCTTAGCCCCGGACAAGTTGGGACTGAAGCTTTCTTT. As protein: CASSLSPGQVGTEAFF.